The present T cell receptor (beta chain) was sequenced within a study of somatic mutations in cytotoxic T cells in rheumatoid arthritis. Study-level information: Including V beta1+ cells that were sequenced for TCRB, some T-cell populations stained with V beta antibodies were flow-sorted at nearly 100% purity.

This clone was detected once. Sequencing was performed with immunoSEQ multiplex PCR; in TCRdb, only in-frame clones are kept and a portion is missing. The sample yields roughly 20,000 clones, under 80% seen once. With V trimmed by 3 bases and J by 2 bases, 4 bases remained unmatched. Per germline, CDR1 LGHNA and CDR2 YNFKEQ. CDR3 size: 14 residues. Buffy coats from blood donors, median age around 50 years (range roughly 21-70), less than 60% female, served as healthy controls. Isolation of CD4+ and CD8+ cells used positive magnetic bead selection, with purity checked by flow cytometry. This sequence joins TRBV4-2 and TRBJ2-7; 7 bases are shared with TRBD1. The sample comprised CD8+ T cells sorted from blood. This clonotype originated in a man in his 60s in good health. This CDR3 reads CASSQRQGPYEQYF. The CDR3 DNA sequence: TGTGCCAGCAGCCAGCGACAGGGCCCCTACGAGCAGTACTTC.